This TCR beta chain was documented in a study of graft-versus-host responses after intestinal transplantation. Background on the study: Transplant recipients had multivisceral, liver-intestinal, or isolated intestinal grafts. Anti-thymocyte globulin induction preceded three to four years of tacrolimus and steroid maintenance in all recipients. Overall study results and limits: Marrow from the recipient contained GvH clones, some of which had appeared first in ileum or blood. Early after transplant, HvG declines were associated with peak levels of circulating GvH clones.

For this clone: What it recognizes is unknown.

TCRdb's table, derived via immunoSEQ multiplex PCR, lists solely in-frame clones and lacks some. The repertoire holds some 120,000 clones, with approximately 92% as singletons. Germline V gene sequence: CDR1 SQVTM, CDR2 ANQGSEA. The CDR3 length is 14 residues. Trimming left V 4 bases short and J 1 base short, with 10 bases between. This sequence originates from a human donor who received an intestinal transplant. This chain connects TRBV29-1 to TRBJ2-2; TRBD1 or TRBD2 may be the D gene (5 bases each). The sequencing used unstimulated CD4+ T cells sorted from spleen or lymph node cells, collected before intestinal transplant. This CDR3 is CSVVGTRNTGELFF. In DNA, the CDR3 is TGCAGCGTTGTCGGGACCCGGAACACCGGGGAGCTGTTTTTT.